This T cell receptor beta chain emerged from a study of blood T cell repertoires in COVID-19 (TCRdb year 2020). Background for the entire study: Collaborator samples came from the United States, Italy and Spain and covered acute and convalescent phases of COVID-19. The prospective study material was composed of cDNA or gDNA derived from T cells, B-cell-depleted T cells, or PBMCs. Deeply sampled blood TCRbeta repertoires from subjects exposed to, actively infected with, or recovered from COVID-19 were included in the dataset. The repertoires were released in a freely available public database intended as a resource for research on the immune response to SARS-CoV-2. The samples were drawn from the first 160 participants of the ongoing ImmuneRACE study and from over 950 subjects provided by 6 global collaborators. Sample metadata almost always included a de-identified subject ID, COVID-19 status, age in years and sex. Where available, HLA class I and class II types were taken from metadata supplied by the sample provider and were not determined by assay-based typing. Beyond this particular receptor, the publication reports: Clinical and demographic metadata were provided uncurated, with the amount varying by source and participant.

TCRbeta CDR3 regions were amplified from genomic DNA by means of the immunoSEQ Assay, a bias-controlled multiplex PCR. In the original analysis: The number of nucleated cells in each sample was estimated from the amplification of reference gene primers within the assay. Sequence reads were collapsed and filtered to measure the absolute abundance of every unique TCRbeta CDR3 rearrangement. For each sample, productive Simpson clonality was calculated by taking the square root of Simpson's diversity index across productive rearrangements. The table comes from immuneACCESS by way of TCRdb, which keeps in-frame sequences with V and J called. Part of the clones is missing from these tables; in studies checked, under half for an unresolved V gene and the rest for unknown reasons. V, J and clone size derive from that table, while D and trimming were established from the DNA sequence. The sample table lists approximately 250,000 clones, approximately 88% of them with a count of one. Together, the top ten hold 1% of the sample.

Enrolling through a virtual design, the prospective study's participants ranged in age from roughly 18 to 89 years and lived across 24 United States geographic areas. To assign participants to cohorts, the prospective study relied on clinical history that participants themselves reported in a screening survey and a study questionnaire. ImmuneRACE Cohort 3 recovered participants were defined by two consecutive negative NP/OP PCR tests, healthcare professional clearance, or symptom resolution. In the prospective study, whole blood, serum and a nasopharyngeal or oropharyngeal swab were collected from each participant by mobile phlebotomists. Prospective study participants could optionally give additional blood draws and questionnaires over an approximately 2-month period. Prospective study blood samples were shipped either frozen or at room temperature before DNA extraction. The cysteine opens and the phenylalanine closes a CDR3 of 16 amino acids. Only CDR3 DNA is held: 48 bases, read in frame from base 1. Trimming leaves V shorter by 0 bases and J shorter by 4 bases, with the junction holding 10 bases beyond the gene matches. Sequences SGDLS (CDR1) and YYNGEE (CDR2) are obtained from the germline V gene.

A remark on this clone: The specificity of this receptor is unknown. Base quality data are lacking; no much larger clone is found one base away.

Sequenced sample: PBMCs or T cells enriched from blood (not recorded which). The sequence is built from TRBV9 and TRBJ2-7, with TRBD2 matching 7 junction bases. This clonotype was sampled from a woman in her 30s who had recovered from COVID-19. The CDR3: CASSVGVGEGFYEQYF. DNA sequence: TGTGCCAGCAGCGTAGGAGTGGGGGAGGGCTTTTACGAGCAGTACTTC.